This T cell receptor beta chain came from a study of Ad26.COV2.S vaccination and SARS-CoV-2 variants. Study results and caveats: Marked by substantial breadth, spike-specific CD8+ and CD4+ T cell responses were reportedly seen after vaccination. Participants in the vaccine arm had higher spike-specific TCR breadth; placebo recipients had lower. From the TCR breadth and depth analyses, total T cell responses may have been underestimated.

Some clones are missing from TCRdb's copy, which holds only in-frame ones; the method was immunoSEQ multiplex PCR. Of around 270,000 clones in the sample, roughly 89% were seen once. Comment on this clone: Its specificity is unknown.

Germline V gene data show CDR1 as KGHSH and CDR2 as LQKENI. With 3 bases removed from V and 2 bases from J, the gap between germline ends came to 8 bases. This CDR3 has 14 residues. Documented treatment: 15 to 20 received Ad26.COV2.S at low or high dose, single or two shots; about five received placebo; per-sample allocation not given. The investigators took samples on day 63 after the first vaccine or placebo injection. The source was peripheral blood, collected in a trial of Ad26.COV2.S vaccine versus placebo. The V gene is TRBV18, the J gene TRBJ2-1; perhaps TRBD1 as D (5 bases). The TCR was taken from a person aged 18 to 65 who received the Ad26.COV2.S COVID-19 vaccine or a placebo. CDR3 protein: CASSPDRPYNEQFF. CDR3 nucleotides: TGTGCCAGCTCACCCGACAGACCCTACAATGAGCAGTTCTTC.